The clone carrying this TCR beta chain was observed many times. No antigen is known for it. Amplification yielded TCR beta CDR3 regions, with RNA transcripts as the source. Initially, a first-round RT-PCR of the TCR CDR3 employed the HTBI primer set. TCRdb re-analysed the multiplex PCR reads in MiXCR, keeping a single row per CDR3 protein. Of a few hundred thousand distinct CDR3 sequences in the sample, more than 15% were seen once. In patients aged 18 to 65, hyperthyroidism was newly diagnosed, with duration under 2 months. Germline V gene data show CDR1 as DFQATT and CDR2 as SNEGSKA (reference sequence). The V end was cut by 2 bases, the J end by 6 bases, with 10 bases between. The CDR3 covers 12 residues. This sample is drawn from a study of T cells in Graves' hyperthyroidism and ophthalmopathy. Points from the study as a whole: Ophthalmopathy was identified by the model a median around 6 months ahead of onset. Blood also carried most thyroid clonotypes expanded above 0.001.

The V gene is TRBV20-1, the J gene TRBJ1-2; D might be TRBD1 (6 bases). The sequence derives from a woman under 40 with Graves' hyperthyroidism. Specimen: blood. The CDR3 spells CSARRSGDGYTF. As DNA, the CDR3 is TGCAGTGCTAGACGGTCAGGGGATGGCTACACCTTC.